This T cell receptor beta chain was captured in a study of shared clonotypes between healthy human individuals. Notes on the study in general: In a few donors, around 5% of naive CD4 clonotypes appeared in common.

Note on this clone: No antigen is known for it. This specimen includes other DNA sequences encoding the same CDR3.

The CDR3 is 13 amino acids. The germline gives CDR1 MNHEY, CDR2 SVGAGI. V lost 2 bases and J 4 bases, leaving 6 bases between the germline ends. Here immunoSEQ multiplex PCR was the method, and the copy in TCRdb shows in-frame clones only, minus some. The top ten hold over 0.12% of the sample, which has more than 2,000,000 clones, approximately 94% seen once. The V gene is TRBV6-5, the J gene TRBJ2-1, with D uncertain. Sequenced: naive CD4+ T cells sorted from blood. The subset denotes: CD45RA+ positively selected. This sequence was found in a man aged 18 to 29 in good health. The chain's CDR3 is CASSYPGYNEQFF. The CDR3 DNA reads as TGTGCCAGCAGTTACCCCGGATACAATGAGCAGTTCTTC.